This is a list of T cell receptor beta chains from one sample in a study of post-analysis software for immune sequencing data. A single record per CDR3 protein comes from TCRdb applying MiXCR to the PCR reads. Among hundreds of thousands of distinct CDR3 sequences listed, just under 30% were seen once. The sequencing input was blood. The receptor source for this set is a girl aged 5-17 years with multiple sclerosis. CDR3s include the opening cysteine and the closing phenylalanine or tryptophan. The order of the fields is J gene, D gene, V gene, clone size, CDR3 DNA, CDR3 protein. The D gene is left open where the match is weak. Clone size, where shown, is once, few, many, or a class for clones that have expanded.

>TRBJ1-1|-|TRBV6-6|-
TGTGCCAGCAGGGACCTGGGGGCGAACACTGAAGCTTTCTTT
CASRDLGANTEAFF
>TRBJ2-1|TRBD2|TRBV29-1|many
TGCAGCGTTCAGCGGGAAGTTGAGCAGTTCTTC
CSVQREVEQFF
>TRBJ2-5|-|TRBV10-2|few
TGCGCCAGCAGTGAGTCCGGTCTCGGGGGTGGAGAGACCCAGTACTTC
CASSESGLGGGETQYF
>TRBJ2-6|-|TRBV10-3|few
TGTGCCATCAGTGAGTCGTGGGGATCCTCTGGGGCCAACGTCCTGACTTTC
CAISESWGSSGANVLTF
>TRBJ2-1|TRBD2|TRBV5-5|few
TGTGCCAGCAGCCTAGGGACTAGCGTGCATGAGCAGTTCTTC
CASSLGTSVHEQFF
>TRBJ1-2|-|TRBV5-6|-
TGTGCCAGCAGCTTGGTGGCAGTTGGCTACACCTTC
CASSLVAVGYTF
>TRBJ1-1|TRBD1|TRBV29-1|-
TGCAGCGCAATATTAAACCAATGGACAGGGGCGAACACTGAAGCTTTCTTT
CSAILNQWTGANTEAFF
>TRBJ2-7|-|TRBV12-3/TRBV12-4|-
TGTGCCAGCAGCCGGGACAAGGTTTACGAGCAGTACTTC
CASSRDKVYEQYF
>TRBJ1-4|-|TRBV20-1|-
TGCAGTGCTCTCAATGGGGAAAAACTGTTTTTT
CSALNGEKLFF
>TRBJ2-5|TRBD2|TRBV5-1|-
TGCGCCAGCAGCTTGAGCGGGGGTCGGTACCAAGAGACCCAGTACTTC
CASSLSGGRYQETQYF
>TRBJ1-6|TRBD1|TRBV5-6|-
TGTGCCAGCAGCCCCCGGCAGGGGGCAAATAATTCACCCCTCCACTTT
CASSPRQGANNSPLHF
>TRBJ2-3|TRBD1|TRBV5-1|few
TGCGCCAGCAGCCGCGTACAGGGGTCTCCCACAGATACGCAGTATTTT
CASSRVQGSPTDTQYF
>TRBJ2-2|-|TRBV7-2|-
TGTGCCAGCAGCTTAGACGGCGGACGCCTCACCGGGGAGCTGTTTTTT
CASSLDGGRLTGELFF
>TRBJ1-1|TRBD1|TRBV6-5|-
TGTGCCAGCAGTACGAAACCAGGGGGGGTCACTGAAGCTTTCTTT
CASSTKPGGVTEAFF
>TRBJ2-1|-|TRBV5-1|-
TGCGCCAGCAGCTTGGGGGCAGGGATTTACAATGAGCAGTTCTTC
CASSLGAGIYNEQFF
>TRBJ1-4|-|TRBV29-1|-
TGCAGCGCCTTCGAGGGTGGTGAAAAACTGTTTTTT
CSAFEGGEKLFF
>TRBJ2-1|TRBD1|TRBV20-1|-
TGCAGTGCGCCGCCGTGGGACAGGGGTGGAAATGAGCAGTTCTTC
CSAPPWDRGGNEQFF
>TRBJ1-4|TRBD1|TRBV20-1|many
TGCAGTGCTACGAGATTACAGGGGCGGAAGGAAAAACTGTTTTTT
CSATRLQGRKEKLFF
>TRBJ1-4|TRBD1|TRBV28|-
TGTGCCAGCGGTCGACCCGGGACAGGGGAGGAAAAACTGTTTTTT
CASGRPGTGEEKLFF
>TRBJ2-7|TRBD2|TRBV9|few
TGTGCCAGCAGTCGTAGCGGGATCCCTTCCTACGAGCAGTACTTC
CASSRSGIPSYEQYF
>TRBJ2-2|TRBD2|TRBV6-1|few
TGTGCCAGTAGGACTAGCGGGACCACCGGGGAGCTGTTTTTT
CASRTSGTTGELFF
>TRBJ2-3|-|TRBV7-9|-
TGTGCCAGCAGCCAGGGGGACTTTCGCACAGATACGCAGTATTTT
CASSQGDFRTDTQYF
>TRBJ2-3|-|TRBV27|-
TGTGCCAGCAGTTCCCCCGGTGTTGGGCGAAGCACAGATACGCAGTATTTT
CASSSPGVGRSTDTQYF
>TRBJ1-1|-|TRBV12-3/TRBV12-4|few
TGTGCCAGCAGTCCCCAAGGGGCGGTAGCTTTCTTT
CASSPQGAVAFF
>TRBJ1-1|-|TRBV12-3/TRBV12-4|-
TGTGCCAGCAGTTTATACAGCGTTCAAGCTTTCTTT
CASSLYSVQAFF
>TRBJ1-1|-|TRBV5-6|-
TGTGCCAGCAGCTTGGTTTTAGGTGAAGCTTTCTTT
CASSLVLGEAFF
>TRBJ2-5|TRBD1|TRBV27|few
TGTGCCAGCAGTTCGACCCTAGGGACAGCCCAAGAGACCCAGTACTTC
CASSSTLGTAQETQYF
>TRBJ2-7|-|TRBV28|few
TGTGCCAGCAGTTTATCCGGCAGGGCCGAGCAGTACTTC
CASSLSGRAEQYF
>TRBJ1-5|-|TRBV2|-
TGTGCCAGCAGTGCTCCCATAGGGGATCAGCCCCAGCATTTT
CASSAPIGDQPQHF
>TRBJ1-1|-|TRBV18|-
TGTGCCAGCTCCGGGCAGGAAGGGCAGACTGAAGCTTTCTTT
CASSGQEGQTEAFF
>TRBJ1-2|-|TRBV9|many
TGTGCCAGCAGCGTAGCGGGGACCTATGGCTACACCTTC
CASSVAGTYGYTF
>TRBJ1-4|-|TRBV28|-
TGTGCCAGCAGTTTAGTTGGGCTCAATGAAAAACTGTTTTTT
CASSLVGLNEKLFF
>TRBJ2-1|TRBD2|TRBV7-9|-
TGTGCCAGCAGCTTCGGCGGGGGGGCCGGGTTCAATGAGCAGTTCTTC
CASSFGGGAGFNEQFF
>TRBJ2-7|-|TRBV5-1|few
TGCGCCAGCAGCGAAGCTAGTCGCTACGAGCAGTACTTC
CASSEASRYEQYF
>TRBJ1-2|TRBD1|TRBV29-1|-
TGCAGCGTTGTGCCGGGGACAGTAGGCTACACCTTC
CSVVPGTVGYTF
>TRBJ1-2|-|TRBV5-5|few
TGTGCCAGCAGCGGGGCCGCTCGGGGAGGACCAACCTATTATGGCTACACCTTC
CASSGAARGGPTYYGYTF
>TRBJ1-2|-|TRBV6-5|many
TGTGCCAGCAGTTACGATGGGCAGCTAAACTATGGCTACACCTTC
CASSYDGQLNYGYTF
>TRBJ2-2|TRBD2|TRBV29-1|-
TGCAGCGTTGTCGGGAGGGCGAACACCGGGGAGCTGTTTTTT
CSVVGRANTGELFF
>TRBJ2-3|-|TRBV5-1|-
TGCGCCAGCAGGAACCCTAGCACAGATACGCAGTATTTT
CASRNPSTDTQYF
>TRBJ2-2|TRBD2|TRBV20-1|-
TGCAGTGCCCCAAAGTTCAGGAGCGGGGGGCCTCCGAACACCGGGGAGCTGTTTTTT
CSAPKFRSGGPPNTGELFF
>TRBJ2-3|-|TRBV10-3|few
TGTGCCATCAGTGATGTAGGTTTCACAGATACGCAGTATTTT
CAISDVGFTDTQYF
>TRBJ1-2|-|TRBV5-1|-
TGCGCCAGCAGCTTGACAGGGCAGAGCCCTCAAAGATATCGCTACACCTTC
CASSLTGQSPQRYRYTF
>TRBJ2-3|TRBD2|TRBV5-6|-
TGTGCCAGCCGCTCACGGATGAGGACTAGCGGATCTGATACGCAGTATTTT
CASRSRMRTSGSDTQYF
>TRBJ2-7|TRBD1|TRBV29-1|-
TGCAGCGTTAAGGGACAGGGGAACGAGCAGTACTTC
CSVKGQGNEQYF
>TRBJ2-2|-|TRBV7-2|once
TGTGCCAGCAGCCCGCGGGGGCCCCGGGGGGAGCTGTTTTTT
CASSPRGPRGELFF
>TRBJ2-1|-|TRBV6-4|-
TGTGCCAGCAGTGATTGGACTAACGGGGGTAGGGATGAGCAGTTCTTC
CASSDWTNGGRDEQFF
>TRBJ2-7|-|TRBV20-1|-
TGCAGTGCTAACCGGGACCCCGCGTACAATGAGCAGTACTTC
CSANRDPAYNEQYF
>TRBJ2-1|-|TRBV7-2|-
TGTGCCAGCAGCCTCATGGGGGATGGTGAGCAGTTCTTC
CASSLMGDGEQFF
>TRBJ2-3|-|TRBV7-2|few
TGTGCCAGCAGTCCCTCCGGGACTGGCACAGATACGCAGTATTTT
CASSPSGTGTDTQYF
>TRBJ2-7|TRBD1|TRBV6-5|-
TGTGCCAGCAGTTATTTGGGACAGGGGGCCGACGAGCAGTACTTC
CASSYLGQGADEQYF
>TRBJ2-2|-|TRBV5-5|-
TGTGCCAGCAGCGCCCGGGTGAACACCGGGGAGCTGTTTTTT
CASSARVNTGELFF
>TRBJ1-2|TRBD1|TRBV24-1|few
TGTGTCACCAGTGATATGACAGGGGGCTCCTATGGCTACACCTTC
CVTSDMTGGSYGYTF
>TRBJ2-5|-|TRBV20-1|-
TGCAGTGCTAGCCGCCGGACAAGGAATGAGCAGTACTTC
CSASRRTRNEQYF
>TRBJ2-7|TRBD1|TRBV20-1|few
TGCAGTGCTTGGAACAGGGGGGTGGGGGAGCAGTACTTC
CSAWNRGVGEQYF
>TRBJ2-3|-|TRBV2|-
TGTGCCGGCAGTGGGCAGGGAGGATGGACAGATACGCAGTATTTT
CAGSGQGGWTDTQYF
>TRBJ1-2|TRBD1|TRBV4-1|-
TGCGCCAGCAGAAACATTTCAGGGGGACGCTACACCTTC
CASRNISGGRYTF
>TRBJ1-5|-|TRBV29-1|-
TGCAGCGCCGCGGTGGGGGTGAGCAATCAGCCCCAGCATTTT
CSAAVGVSNQPQHF
>TRBJ2-7|TRBD2|TRBV20-1|many
TGCAGTGCTAGAGGACTAGCGGGAAGCGAGCAGTACTTC
CSARGLAGSEQYF
>TRBJ2-5|-|TRBV14|few
TGTGCCAGCAGCTGGACAAAAGAGACCCAGTACTTC
CASSWTKETQYF